This paragraph reports one T cell receptor (beta chain). These data are taken from a study of blood T cell repertoires in COVID-19. At the level of the study: The United States, Italy and Spain provided the acute and convalescent COVID-19 samples. Sources were T cells, B-cell-depleted T cells, or PBMCs; the material itself was cDNA or gDNA.

Methods used by the authors: Nucleated cell counts were estimated from reference gene primer amplification. Measured with immunoSEQ multiplex PCR; TCRdb has only the in-frame clones, and not every one. Clone size and the V and J calls come from that table; the DNA yielded D and trimming. Of 70,000 to 80,000 clones in the sample, almost 85% are singletons; the top ten hold around 10%. The receptor comes from a man aged 50 or older with acute or convalescent COVID-19. The specimen sequenced was peripheral blood.

Here the CDR3 DNA reads TGTGCCAGCAGCCCCCGCAGAGGGGGGGCCTACAATGAGCAGTTCTTC. Translation: CASSPRRGGAYNEQFF. The genes are TRBV7-2 and TRBJ2-1, with TRBD2 as a possible D gene (7 bases). Trimming shortened V by 5 bases and J by 2 bases, and 16 bases separated the two germline ends. There are 16 residues in the CDR3. The V gene's germline CDR1 is SGHTA and CDR2 FQGNSA.